This TCR beta chain originates from a study of blood T cells in healthy people across ages. Turning to the study itself: About one barcoded beta molecule per two T cells was captured by template switching.

Between the trimmed V and J ends, which lost 6 bases and 3 bases, there was a span of 14 bases. The germline V gene encodes CDR1 MNHNY and CDR2 SVGAGI (reference sequence). The CDR3 has 15 amino acids. This clonotype was detected a few times. For the second PCR, which ran for roughly 6 to 11 cycles, a sample-barcoded 5' primer and a J-beta primer mix were used. Each cDNA was tagged by a template-switch adaptor containing 12 random nucleotides. Every sample produced at least 3 million CDR3-containing paired-end reads. Each CDR3 protein is one row after TCRdb ran MiXCR on the 5' RACE reads. The sample consists of some 710,000 distinct CDR3 sequences, less than 60% of them appearing once.

This TCR was sampled from an elderly man in good health. The specimen was blood. The V gene is TRBV6-6, the J gene TRBJ2-2, with D maybe TRBD1 (5 bases). CDR3: CASRAMQGHTGELFF. The CDR3 DNA is TGTGCCAGCAGGGCGATGCAGGGCCACACCGGGGAGCTGTTTTTT.